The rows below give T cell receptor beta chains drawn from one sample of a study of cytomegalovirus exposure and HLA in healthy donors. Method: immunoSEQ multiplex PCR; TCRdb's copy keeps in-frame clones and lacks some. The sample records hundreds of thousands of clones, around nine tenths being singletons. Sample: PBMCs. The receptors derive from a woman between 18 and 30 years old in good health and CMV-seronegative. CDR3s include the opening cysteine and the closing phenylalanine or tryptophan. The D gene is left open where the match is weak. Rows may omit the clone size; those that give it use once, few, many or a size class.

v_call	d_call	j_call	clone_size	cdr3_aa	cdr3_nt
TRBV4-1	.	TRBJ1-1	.	CASSQISSVLTEAFF	TGCGCCAGCAGCCAAATTTCATCAGTGTTGACTGAAGCTTTCTTT
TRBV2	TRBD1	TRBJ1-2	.	CASRWDSLGDGYTF	TGTGCCAGCAGATGGGACAGCCTCGGGGATGGCTACACCTTC
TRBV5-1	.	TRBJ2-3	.	CASSAGGAGLTDTQYF	TGCGCCAGCAGCGCCGGGGGAGCAGGGCTGACAGATACGCAGTATTTT
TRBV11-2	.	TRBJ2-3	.	CASGPGTTSTDTQYF	TGTGCCAGCGGGCCCGGAACCACTAGCACAGATACGCAGTATTTT
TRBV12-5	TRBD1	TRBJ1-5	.	CASGLTGVDQPQHF	TGTGCTAGTGGTTTGACAGGGGTCGATCAGCCCCAGCATTTT
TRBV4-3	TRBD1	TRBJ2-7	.	CASSQAGQGAGEQYF	TGCGCCAGCAGCCAAGCGGGACAGGGGGCAGGCGAGCAGTACTTC
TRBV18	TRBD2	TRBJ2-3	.	CASSLREMADTQYF	TGTGCCAGCTCACTGCGGGAGATGGCAGATACGCAGTATTTT
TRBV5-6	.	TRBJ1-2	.	CASSPREGDGYTF	TGTGCCAGCAGCCCAAGGGAGGGTGATGGCTACACCTTC
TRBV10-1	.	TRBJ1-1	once	CASSATEKTEAFF	TGCGCCAGCAGTGCAACAGAGAAAACTGAAGCTTTCTTT
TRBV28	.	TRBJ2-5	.	CASSFPTIGGETQYF	TGTGCCAGCAGTTTCCCCACCATTGGGGGGGAGACCCAGTACTTC
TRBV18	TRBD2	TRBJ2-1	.	CASSPQLAGTYNEQFF	TGTGCCAGCTCACCACAGCTAGCGGGGACCTACAATGAGCAGTTCTTC
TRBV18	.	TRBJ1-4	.	CASSPPLQATNEKLFF	TGTGCCAGCTCACCACCGTTACAGGCAACTAATGAAAAACTGTTTTTT
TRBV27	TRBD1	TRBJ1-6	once	CASSSTGGANSPLHF	TGTGCCAGCAGTTCTACAGGGGGCGCGAATTCACCCCTCCACTTT
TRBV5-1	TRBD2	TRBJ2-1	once	CASSLVGTSGRNEQFF	TGCGCCAGCAGCTTGGTGGGGACTAGCGGGCGTAATGAGCAGTTCTTC
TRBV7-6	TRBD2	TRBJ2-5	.	CASSTGLAGGIWETQYF	TGTGCCAGCAGCACGGGACTAGCGGGAGGGATCTGGGAGACCCAGTACTTC
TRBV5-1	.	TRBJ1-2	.	CASSFGSNYGYTF	TGCGCCAGCAGCTTCGGTTCTAACTATGGCTACACCTTC